A selection of T cell receptor beta chains follows, all from one sample in a study of T cells after yellow fever vaccination. One entry per CDR3 protein results from TCRdb running MiXCR on the 5' RACE reads. The sample consists of about 130,000 distinct CDR3 sequences, almost 9% of them appearing once. This specimen was CD8+ T cells sorted from PBMCs, taken on the day of the yellow fever booster vaccination. The receptors come from a man aged 18 to 30 who received the YFV17D yellow fever vaccine. Both conserved end residues are part of each CDR3. D genes are given only for firm matches. Size is stated for part of the rows, as once, few or many counts, or as a class when the clone is expanded.

D gene,V gene,J gene,CDR3 length,clone size,CDR3 DNA,CDR3 protein
TRBD2,TRBV6-5,TRBJ2-7,13,few,TGTGCCAGCAGCCTAAGCGGGGAGATCGAGCAGTACTTC,CASSLSGEIEQYF
.,TRBV18,TRBJ1-6,17,.,TGTGCCAGCTCACCAAAAGGGTCCGAATCTTATAATTCACCCCTCCACTTT,CASSPKGSESYNSPLHF
TRBD1,TRBV10-3,TRBJ1-2,16,few,TGTGCCATCAGTGACCCGGGACAGTCAGCTAACTATGGCTACACCTTC,CAISDPGQSANYGYTF
.,TRBV27,TRBJ2-1,15,.,TGTGCCAGCAGTTTATCGGGACAAGCTTACAATGAGCAGTTCTTC,CASSLSGQAYNEQFF
.,TRBV19,TRBJ1-5,14,.,TGTGCCAGTAGTACGAATGATGGCAATCAGCCCCAGCATTTT,CASSTNDGNQPQHF
.,TRBV4-3,TRBJ2-3,15,.,TGCGCCAGCAGCCAAGAGAGGCCTGTCCCAGATACGCAGTATTTT,CASSQERPVPDTQYF
TRBD2,TRBV19,TRBJ2-1,16,few,TGTGCCAGTAGTATACGAGGCGGGGGGACGATCATCGAGCAGTTCTTC,CASSIRGGGTIIEQFF
.,TRBV28,TRBJ1-1,14,few,TGTGCCAGCAGTTTAAATCGGCTGAACACTGAAGCTTTCTTT,CASSLNRLNTEAFF
.,TRBV6-1,TRBJ2-4,10,.,TGTGCCAGCAGTGACGTAATTCAGTACTTC,CASSDVIQYF
TRBD2,TRBV6-2/TRBV6-3,TRBJ2-3,15,few,TGTGCCAGCAGACATGGACTAGCGGGCACAGATACGCAGTATTTT,CASRHGLAGTDTQYF
TRBD1,TRBV27,TRBJ1-6,14,few,TGTGCCAGCAGTCCAGGGGGGGGGGGATCACCCCTCCACTTT,CASSPGGGGSPLHF
.,TRBV20-1,TRBJ1-2,14,.,TGCAGTGCTAGAGATCGGGGGGGGCCTCATGGCTACACCTTC,CSARDRGGPHGYTF
.,TRBV7-6,TRBJ1-1,13,.,TGTGCCAGCAGCCTCGGAAGTGGCACTGAAGCTTTCTTT,CASSLGSGTEAFF
.,TRBV3-1,TRBJ2-5,16,.,TGTGCCAGCAGCCAAGACTGGACTCGGCTCTTTGGAGCCCAGTACTTC,CASSQDWTRLFGAQYF
TRBD2,TRBV12-3/TRBV12-4,TRBJ2-1,13,many,TGTGCCAGCGCAGCGGGGGCCTACAATGAGCAGTTCTTC,CASAAGAYNEQFF
.,TRBV20-1,TRBJ1-2,14,few,TGCAGTGCTAGAGTACCAGGCTCTAACTATGGCTACACCTTC,CSARVPGSNYGYTF
TRBD1,TRBV5-4,TRBJ2-3,16,.,TGTGCCAGCAGCTTGTATCCAGCGAGGGGGCCAGATACGCAGTATTTT,CASSLYPARGPDTQYF
TRBD1,TRBV4-1,TRBJ1-2,15,few,TGCGCCAGCAGCCAAGTCTCAGGGGGAGACTATGGCTACACCTTC,CASSQVSGGDYGYTF
.,TRBV19,TRBJ2-1,16,few,TGTGCCAGTAGCATGCAGCCGGGGGATTTCTACAATGAGCAGTTCTTC,CASSMQPGDFYNEQFF
TRBD1,TRBV2,TRBJ2-4,14,few,TGTGCCAGCACTCCCAGGACAGGGCAAAACATTCAGTACTTC,CASTPRTGQNIQYF
TRBD2,TRBV2,TRBJ2-3,16,few,TGTGCCAGCAGTGAATTAGGGCGGGGGGGCCTTTTTACGCAGTATTTT,CASSELGRGGLFTQYF
.,TRBV6-2/TRBV6-3,TRBJ2-3,14,few,TGTGCCAGCAGTTTCGGGACCGAGGTAGATACGCAGTATTTT,CASSFGTEVDTQYF
TRBD1,TRBV7-6,TRBJ2-1,15,.,TGTGCCAGCAGCTGGACAGGGGGTAATGACAATGAGCAGTTCTTC,CASSWTGGNDNEQFF
TRBD2,TRBV10-3,TRBJ2-1,14,.,TGTGCCATCAGCCTAGCGGGGGGGCTGAATGAGCAGTTCTTC,CAISLAGGLNEQFF
.,TRBV29-1,TRBJ2-1,15,many,TGCAGCGTTGACGGATCCGGGGAGGCATACAATGAGCAGTTCTTC,CSVDGSGEAYNEQFF
.,TRBV7-9,TRBJ2-1,14,few,TGTGCCACCCCGACAGGGAGGGGTAACAATGAGCAGTTCTTC,CATPTGRGNNEQFF
.,TRBV29-1,TRBJ1-1,15,few,TGCAGCGTTGTAAGCTTAGGGGACCTGAACACTGAAGCTTTCTTT,CSVVSLGDLNTEAFF
TRBD1,TRBV9,TRBJ2-1,14,.,TGTGCCAGCAGCGTTAGCAGGGGGAGCAATGAGCAGTTCTTC,CASSVSRGSNEQFF
.,TRBV6-6,TRBJ2-2,16,few,TGTGCCAGCAGTTACTCCTGGGAGGAGGTAGCCGGGGAGCTGTTTTTT,CASSYSWEEVAGELFF
.,TRBV7-2,TRBJ1-1,13,.,TGTGCCAGCAGCTTAGGTTACAGCACTGAAGCTTTCTTT,CASSLGYSTEAFF
.,TRBV12-3/TRBV12-4,TRBJ1-2,14,.,TGTGCCAGCAGTCTTAGACAGGACATTTTCAGCTACACCTTC,CASSLRQDIFSYTF
TRBD1,TRBV15,TRBJ2-3,16,few,TGTGCCACCAGCCCACTGACAGGGGATGAGGCAGATACGCAGTATTTT,CATSPLTGDEADTQYF
.,TRBV23-1,TRBJ1-2,12,.,TGCGCCAGCAGTCAATCGTGGACAGGCTACACCTTC,CASSQSWTGYTF
.,TRBV7-2,TRBJ2-1,13,many,TGTGCCAGCAGCTATGGTAGGGGCGATGAGCAGTTCTTC,CASSYGRGDEQFF
.,TRBV6-5,TRBJ2-1,12,.,TGTGCCAGCACCGAAGGGGGGAATGAGCAGTTCTTC,CASTEGGNEQFF
TRBD1,TRBV7-3,TRBJ1-1,13,few,TGTGCCAGCAGCTCGACAGGGTACACTGAAGCTTTCTTT,CASSSTGYTEAFF
.,TRBV4-1,TRBJ1-1,14,few,TGCGCCAGCAGCCAATCGGGGCCGAACACTGAAGCTTTCTTT,CASSQSGPNTEAFF
.,TRBV6-5,TRBJ2-3,22,.,TGTGCCAGCAGTTACTCGATCTCCGAACCCTTGCCAGCGGAAACTAGCACAGATACGCAGTATTTT,CASSYSISEPLPAETSTDTQYF
.,TRBV15,TRBJ1-4,13,few,TGTGCCACCAGCAGAGTGGGGGATGAAAAACTGTTTTTT,CATSRVGDEKLFF
TRBD2,TRBV7-2,TRBJ2-3,19,.,TGTGCCAGCAGCAAAGCCGGGACTAGCGGGGGGTATATCACAGATACGCAGTATTTT,CASSKAGTSGGYITDTQYF
.,TRBV27,TRBJ1-4,14,.,TGTGCCAGCGGAGCAGGGCTTACTAATGAAAAACTGTTTTTT,CASGAGLTNEKLFF
.,TRBV13,TRBJ2-2,15,.,TGTGCCAGCAGCTTACGCAGGGGCGGCACCGGGGAGCTGTTTTTT,CASSLRRGGTGELFF
TRBD2,TRBV4-2,TRBJ2-3,16,many,TGTGCCAGCAGCCAAGATATCGGGGGGGCTTCAGATACGCAGTATTTT,CASSQDIGGASDTQYF
.,TRBV6-1,TRBJ2-7,14,.,TGTGCCAGCAGTGAAGTGGTAGGCTGGAGCGAGCAGTACTTC,CASSEVVGWSEQYF
TRBD1,TRBV20-1,TRBJ2-5,16,.,TGCAGTGCTAGATACTGGGACAGGGTATTCCAAGAGACCCAGTACTTC,CSARYWDRVFQETQYF